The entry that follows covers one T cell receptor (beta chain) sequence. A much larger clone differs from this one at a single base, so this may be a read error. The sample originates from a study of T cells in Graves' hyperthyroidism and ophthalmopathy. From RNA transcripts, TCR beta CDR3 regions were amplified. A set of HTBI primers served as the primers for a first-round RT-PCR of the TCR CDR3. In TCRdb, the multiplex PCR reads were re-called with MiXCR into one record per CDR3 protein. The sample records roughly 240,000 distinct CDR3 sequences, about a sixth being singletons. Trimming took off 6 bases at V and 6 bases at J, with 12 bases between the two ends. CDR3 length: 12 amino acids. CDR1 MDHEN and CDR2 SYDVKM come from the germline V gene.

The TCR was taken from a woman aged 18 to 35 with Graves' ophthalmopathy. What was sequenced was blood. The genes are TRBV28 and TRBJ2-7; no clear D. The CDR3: CASSTLSGEQYF. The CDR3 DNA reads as TGTGCCAGCAGCACCCTGTCGGGCGAGCAGTACTTC.